Listed below are T cell receptor beta chains from one sample, sequenced in a study of blood T cell repertoires in COVID-19. Clones were read by immunoSEQ multiplex PCR, and TCRdb kept only the in-frame ones, dropping some. The table lists hundreds of thousands of clones, approximately 85% of them singletons. The sample comprised peripheral blood. These receptors were collected from a man between 18 and 29 years old with active or convalescent COVID-19. The conserved cysteine and the conserved F or W are not part of the CDR3 here. The order of the fields is CDR3 length, J gene, V gene, CDR3 protein.

>12|TRBJ2-7|TRBV11-1
ASSLAVGDYEQY
>10|TRBJ1-5|TRBV6-5
ASSLGGGPQH
>11|TRBJ2-7|TRBV9
ASSPGHYYEQY
>14|TRBJ2-7|TRBV2
ASSESSGGSSYEQY
>10|TRBJ2-1|TRBV12-3/TRBV12-4
ASSLNLYEQF
>14|TRBJ1-1|TRBV11-2
ASSSPKHRSSTEAF
>12|TRBJ2-5|TRBV9
ASSPTGLRETQY
>13|TRBJ2-5|TRBV7-3
ASSPFRGGMETQY
>13|TRBJ2-7|TRBV5-1
ASSSRTGLTYEQY
>11|TRBJ2-5|TRBV6-2/TRBV6-3
ASSYVETSPQY
>11|TRBJ1-5|TRBV19
ASRDGVNQPQH
>11|TRBJ2-1|TRBV19
ASSIFGGGEQF
>11|TRBJ1-1|TRBV19
ASSRGENTEAF
>11|TRBJ1-5|TRBV18
ASSRDREQPQH
>12|TRBJ1-2|TRBV27
ASSSTGGWYGYT
>14|TRBJ1-2|TRBV6-6
ASSPPGGPANYGYT
>14|TRBJ2-2|TRBV9
ASSVDGPVSSGELF
>14|TRBJ1-2|TRBV11-2
ASSLKVRGIDYGYT
>12|TRBJ1-1|TRBV5-1
ASSLEGHNTEAF
>13|TRBJ1-1|TRBV6-5
ASSYEARGNTEAF
>15|TRBJ1-6|TRBV2
ASSEAARGLLYSPLH
>9|TRBJ2-7|TRBV15
ATGGGPEQY
>12|TRBJ1-4|TRBV6-5
ASSQNTGPEKLF
>13|TRBJ1-1|TRBV2
ASRGWADMNTEAF
>13|TRBJ1-2|TRBV4-2
ASSQDQGQAYGYT
>13|TRBJ1-2|TRBV5-6
ASSSVGQPNYGYT
>11|TRBJ2-7|TRBV19
ASSIRQGYEQY
>12|TRBJ1-6|TRBV15
ATRGQGNNSPLH
>12|TRBJ1-2|TRBV5-6
ASKRQGENYGYT
>13|TRBJ2-7|TRBV4-1
ASSPLQGRDYEQY
>13|TRBJ1-2|TRBV19
ASWSGDRDHYGYT
>12|TRBJ2-7|TRBV6-2/TRBV6-3
ASSYGDLAYEQY
>11|TRBJ2-7|TRBV18
ATSEGVAYEQY
>14|TRBJ2-7|TRBV5-4
ASSSPGTRGTYEQY
>12|TRBJ1-1|TRBV9
ASSAGQAGTEAF
>15|TRBJ1-1|TRBV29-1
SVVWGTGGRLNTEAF
>11|TRBJ1-1|TRBV3-1/TRBV3-2
ASSHWPNTEAF
>11|TRBJ2-7|TRBV4-2
ASSQAVVYEQY
>12|TRBJ1-4|TRBV19
ASSIRTANEKLF
>14|TRBJ2-5|TRBV3-1/TRBV3-2
ASSRGGPGNQETQY
>16|TRBJ1-3|TRBV9
ASSVEPTGGSSGNTIY
>13|TRBJ2-5|TRBV15
ATSREGTGSETQY
>15|TRBJ2-1|TRBV24-1
ATSDYSGGADYNEQF
>16|TRBJ2-2|TRBV7-8
ASSLEAGLAGTSGELF
>11|TRBJ1-2|TRBV6-5
ASTEGTNYGYT
>12|TRBJ1-5|TRBV6-5
ASKITDPNQPQH
>15|TRBJ2-2|TRBV7-3
ASSDGTDAPNTGELF
>14|TRBJ1-4|TRBV4-3
ASSQIQGARDEKLF
>16|TRBJ2-1|TRBV7-8
ASSLDQGQTLSYNEQF
>15|TRBJ1-5|TRBV5-5
ASSPLPGSTSNQPQH
>9|TRBJ2-1|TRBV2
ASSAQNEQF
>11|TRBJ1-2|TRBV6-5
ASTPGGNYGYT
>11|TRBJ2-1|TRBV5-1
ASSPTGPHEQF
>16|TRBJ1-3|TRBV7-9
ASSLAGTGGYSGNTIY
>15|TRBJ2-3|TRBV5-1
ASSPRDEGAWADTQY
>12|TRBJ2-2|TRBV7-7
ASSPDRNTGELF
>13|TRBJ1-2|TRBV15
ATSTNRGINYGYT